This TCR beta chain was captured by sequencing in a study of blood T cell repertoires in COVID-19 (dated by TCRdb to about 2020). Regarding the study in general: Samples covering the acute and convalescent phases of COVID-19 were provided by collaborators in the United States, Italy and Spain. The prospective study material was composed of cDNA or gDNA derived from T cells, B-cell-depleted T cells, or PBMCs. The dataset comprised deeply sampled blood TCRbeta repertoires from subjects exposed to, actively infected with, or recovered from COVID-19. The repertoires were released in a freely available public database intended as a resource for research on the immune response to SARS-CoV-2. The samples were drawn from the first 160 participants of the ongoing ImmuneRACE study and from some 1,300 subjects provided by 6 global collaborators. A de-identified subject ID, COVID-19 status, age in years and sex were almost always included in the sample metadata. Where HLA class I and class II types were available, the types were taken from metadata supplied by the sample provider, not from assay-based typing.

The immunoSEQ Assay, a bias-controlled multiplex PCR, was used to amplify TCRbeta CDR3 regions from genomic DNA. The paper's processing steps were these. Nucleated cell counts per sample were estimated from amplification of reference gene primers within the assay. Sequence reads were collapsed and filtered to measure the absolute abundance of every unique TCRbeta CDR3 rearrangement. For each sample, productive Simpson clonality was calculated by taking the square root of Simpson's diversity index across productive rearrangements. In its TCRdb copy, this immuneACCESS table keeps in-frame sequences only and misses some clones. Where compared with another copy, unresolved V genes explain less than half of these, and the others have no known cause. V and J calls and clone size are given by that table; D and trimming were obtained from the DNA. The sample table records over 250,000 clones; approximately 88% of these occur just once. Roughly 10% of the sample goes to the ten largest clones.

Regarding this clone: Its antigen is not yet known. Per-nucleotide qualities are absent, and no much larger clonotype sits a single base away.

The paper's findings and limits, for the study overall: How much clinical and demographic metadata was included differed by source and by participant, and the metadata was provided uncurated.

From the cysteine up to the phenylalanine, the CDR3 has a length of 11 residues. Only the CDR3 region is kept as DNA, spanning 33 bases read in frame from base 1. CDR1 SGHTA and CDR2 FQGNSA were looked up in the germline V gene. Cut back by 5 bases and 3 bases, the V and J ends lie 5 bases apart. At one collaborating source in Seattle, patients were enrolled during active infection and were followed longitudinally through the course of disease. The collaborating institutions used their own protocols to collect whole blood in K2EDTA tubes. Collaborator samples were shipped for TCRbeta analysis as frozen whole blood, isolated PBMCs, or DNA extracted from either sample type.

This receptor was identified in a woman in her seventies with COVID-19, enrolled during active disease. The sequencing input was peripheral blood. The sequence is built from TRBV7-2 and TRBJ2-7; the D gene is not confidently resolved. The nucleotide sequence reads as follows: TGTGCCAGCAGCGCCAGCTACGAGCAGTACTTC. Translated, it gives CASSASYEQYF.